Following are 24 T cell receptor beta chains from one sample sequenced in a study of cytomegalovirus exposure and HLA in healthy donors. PCR used 60 Vbeta primers and 13 Jbeta primers. Some clones are missing from TCRdb's copy, which holds only in-frame ones; the method was immunoSEQ multiplex PCR. Of over 200,000 clones listed, 70% are singletons. The specimen sequenced was PBMCs. These receptor sequences come from a man aged 35-49 years in good health and CMV-seropositive.

This rearrangement joins TRBV18 to TRBJ1-1; D uncertain. This CDR3 region has 15 residues. Germline lookup yields CDR1 KGHSH and CDR2 LQKENI. Trimming left V 3 bases short and J 1 base short, with 12 bases between. The CDR3 protein is CASSPNVQTNTEAFF. The CDR3, as DNA: TGTGCCAGCTCACCTAACGTACAAACGAACACTGAAGCTTTCTTT.

This clone was recorded only once. The same CDR3 also results from other DNA sequences found in this sample. This rearrangement joins TRBV6-5 to TRBJ1-1; 10 nucleotides match TRBD1. The CDR3 is 15 residues long. The V gene end was trimmed by 4 bases and the J gene end by 5 bases; junction bases not matched to a gene: 7. CDR1 MNHEY and CDR2 SVGAGI come from the germline V gene. The CDR3 sequence is CASSSPGQGSTEAFF. CDR3 in DNA: TGTGCCAGCAGTTCCCCGGGACAGGGGAGTACTGAAGCTTTCTTT.

The genes are TRBV7-2 and TRBJ1-1; possibly TRBD1 for D (6 bases). CDR3 length equals 12 residues. Germline V gene data show CDR1 as SGHTA and CDR2 as FQGNSA. V shed 1 base and J shed 9 bases, with 9 bases lying between them. CDR3 in amino acids: CASSLERGQAFF. In DNA form, the CDR3 reads TGTGCCAGCAGCTTAGAGCGGGGGCAAGCTTTCTTT.

The rearrangement links TRBV4-1 to TRBJ1-1; D is ambiguous. V lost 1 base and J 0 bases, leaving 15 bases between the germline ends. The length of the CDR3 is 17 residues. Germline CDR1 reads MGHRA; CDR2 reads YSYEKL. DNA of the CDR3: TGCGCCAGCAGCCAAGGCAACAGAGAAACGTTGAACACTGAAGCTTTCTTT. Residues: CASSQGNRETLNTEAFF.

The chain employs TRBV18 and TRBJ2-3; 9 bases are shared with TRBD2. The CDR3 consists of 16 residues. Germline lookup yields CDR1 KGHSH and CDR2 LQKENI. The V segment lost 3 bases and the J segment 2 bases; nucleotides outside the gene matches: 6. The CDR3 coding sequence is TGTGCCAGCTCACCCTTGCGGGGGGGATCCACAGATACGCAGTATTTT. Amino acid sequence: CASSPLRGGSTDTQYF.

The J gene is TRBJ2-2, the V gene TRBV7-2; 7 bases are shared with TRBD2. The V gene end was trimmed by 7 bases and the J gene end by 4 bases; junction bases not matched to a gene: 9. Per germline, CDR1 SGHTA and CDR2 FQGNSA. This CDR3 has 15 residues. This CDR3 is CASTQGPGGTGELFF. In nucleotides, the CDR3 is TGTGCCAGCACCCAGGGCCCGGGGGGCACCGGGGAGCTGTTTTTT.

This clone has only a few counts. This chain uses TRBV5-4 with TRBJ1-6; 7 bases are shared with TRBD1. V shed 0 bases and J 5 bases; nucleotides not matched to a gene: 8. This CDR3 spans 17 amino acids. Germline CDR1 SGHNT, CDR2 YYREEE (reference sequence). This CDR3 is CASSLDPTGVNNSPLHF. CDR3 nucleotides: TGTGCCAGCAGCTTGGACCCCACAGGGGTGAATAATTCACCCCTCCACTTT.

Here the CDR3 reads CASSTDRADTGELFF. CDR3 nucleotides: TGTGCCAGCAGTACCGACAGGGCCGACACCGGGGAGCTGTTTTTT. This rearrangement joins TRBV28 to TRBJ2-2; TRBD1 agrees at 7 bases. Looked up from germline, CDR1 is MDHEN and CDR2 is SYDVKM. The CDR3 is made up of 15 amino acids. The V segment lost 5 bases and the J segment 3 bases; nucleotides outside the gene matches: 6.

The V gene is TRBV7-3, the J gene TRBJ1-3; D ambiguous. Germline V gene lookup returns CDR1 SGHTA and CDR2 FQGTGA. The V end was cut by 5 bases, the J end by 3 bases, with 8 bases between. This CDR3 has 13 amino acids. DNA of the CDR3: TGTGCCAGCAGCCTCTCGGGTGGAAACACCATATATTTT. Protein sequence: CASSLSGGNTIYF.

This clone was detected only a few times. In DNA, the CDR3 is TGCGCCAGCAGGACCTCGTGGGACACCCGGACTGAAGCTTTCTTT. Translation: CASRTSWDTRTEAFF. The genes are TRBV5-1 and TRBJ1-1, with a tentative D call TRBD1 (6 bases). The V end lost 5 bases, the J end lost 5 bases, and 19 bases lay between the germline ends. CDR3 length: 15 amino acids. Per the germline V gene, CDR1 is SGHRS and CDR2 is YFSETQ.

This clone was detected only a few times. The rearrangement joins TRBV5-1 to TRBJ2-3; 11 bases map to TRBD1. This CDR3 has 16 residues. Germline CDR1 is SGHRS and CDR2 is YFSETQ. Trimming removed 0 bases from V and 3 bases from J; junction bases left unmatched: 3. The CDR3 here is CASSLGGDRGTDTQYF. The CDR3 bases are TGCGCCAGCAGCTTGGGTGGGGACAGGGGGACAGATACGCAGTATTTT.

This clone was counted once. The J gene is TRBJ1-5, the V gene TRBV2; D call uncertain. The CDR3 loop spans 15 amino acids. Germline V gene lookup returns CDR1 SNHLY and CDR2 FYNNEI. The V gene lost 3 bases and the J gene lost 8 bases, with 17 bases spanning the gap. The CDR3 loop reads CASSEREDPGKPQHF. The CDR3 DNA reads as TGTGCCAGCAGTGAGCGGGAAGACCCAGGAAAGCCCCAGCATTTT. Full variable domain (missing parts from reference TRBV2 and TRBJ1-5): EPEVTQTPSHQVTQMGQEVILRCVPISNHLYFYWYRQILGQKVEFLVSFYNNEISEKSEIFDDQFSVERPDGSNFTLKIRSTKLEDSAMYFCASSEREDPGKPQHFGDGTRLSIL.

The rearrangement joins TRBV5-1 to TRBJ2-7; the match to TRBD1 covers 7 bases. Germline CDR1 and CDR2: SGHRS and YFSETQ. The CDR3 consists of 15 residues. After removal of 2 bases from V and 4 bases from J, the junction contained 9 bases not matched to a gene. The CDR3: CASSFRQGDRYEQYF. The DNA for the CDR3 is TGCGCCAGCAGCTTCCGGCAGGGGGATAGGTACGAGCAGTACTTC. Based on the CDR3 plus reference TRBV5-1 and TRBJ2-7, the full variable domain is KAGVTQTPRYLIKTRGQQVTLSCSPISGHRSVSWYQQTPGQGLQFLFEYFSETQRNKGNFPGRFSGRQFSNSRSEMNVSTLELGDSALYLCASSFRQGDRYEQYFGPGTRLTVT.

The chain has TRBV5-4 and TRBJ2-3, with D unresolved. The CDR3 covers 14 residues. Germline CDR1 SGHNT, CDR2 YYREEE (reference sequence). V was shortened by 9 bases and J by 2 bases, with 16 bases between the two germline ends. Here the CDR3 reads CATTSYKITDTQYF. CDR3 in DNA: TGTGCCACCACATCTTACAAGATCACAGATACGCAGTATTTT.

The rearrangement uses TRBV5-4 and TRBJ2-7; TRBD1 might be the D (6 bases). Trimming removed 2 bases from V and 2 bases from J, with 8 bases in between. CDR1 and CDR2 (germline): SGHNT, YYREEE (reference sequence). The CDR3 covers 13 residues. The CDR3 region has the DNA TGTGCCAGCAGCTTAGAGGGGGCCTACGAGCAGTACTTC. It is translated as CASSLEGAYEQYF.

This clone was picked up one time. This sequence joins TRBV5-4 and TRBJ2-3; TRBD2 matches 15 bases. The CDR3 spans 16 residues. J gave up 6 bases and V 4 bases, and 6 bases lay outside the gene matches. Germline V CDR1 and CDR2: SGHNT, YYREEE (reference sequence). CDR3 sequence: CASSRGLAGGLDTQYF. For the CDR3, the DNA is TGTGCCAGCAGCCGAGGACTAGCGGGGGGGCTGGATACGCAGTATTTT.

The chain recombines TRBV10-1 with TRBJ2-6; perhaps TRBD2 as D (5 bases). In germline, CDR1 is WNHNN, CDR2 SYGVQD (reference sequence). The CDR3 length is 19 residues. The ends were cut back, 6 bases at V and 2 bases at J, with 23 bases in the middle. The CDR3: CASRPGLGRLPPGANVLTF. CDR3 coding DNA: TGCGCCAGCAGACCGGGGTTAGGTAGGCTACCACCTGGGGCCAACGTCCTGACTTTC.

This clone has just one count. CDR3 in DNA: TGTGCCAGCAGCAAGACAGGGGCGAAAGGAAACACCATATATTTT. Its protein product is CASSKTGAKGNTIYF. The genes are TRBV6-5 and TRBJ1-3; 8 bases are shared with TRBD1. The CDR3 totals 15 residues. Germline V gene sequence: CDR1 MNHEY, CDR2 SVGAGI. With V trimmed by 6 bases and J by 4 bases, 8 bases remained unmatched.

This chain uses TRBV27 with TRBJ1-5; 8 positions agree with TRBD1. CDR1 and CDR2 (germline): MNHEY, SMNVEV (reference sequence). Losses at the gene ends were 5 bases for V and 5 bases for J; bases not matched to a gene: 8. This CDR3 region has 15 residues. CDR3: CASSRTGRFDQPQHF. The CDR3 DNA follows: TGTGCCAGCAGTAGGACAGGGAGGTTTGATCAGCCCCAGCATTTT.

This clone was found a few times. This sequence joins TRBV7-8 and TRBJ2-7; weak D call: TRBD2 (5 bases). With 5 bases removed from V and 7 bases from J, the gap between germline ends came to 12 bases. CDR3 length equals 12 residues. Germline V gene lookup returns CDR1 SGHVS and CDR2 FQNEAQ. Written as DNA, the CDR3 is TGTGCCAGCAGCCGGACTTCGTTTGAGCAGTACTTC. As protein: CASSRTSFEQYF.

The chain employs TRBV11-2 and TRBJ2-7; 7 nucleotides line up with TRBD1. There are 15 residues in the CDR3. CDR1 and CDR2 (germline): SGHAT, FQNNGV. With V trimmed by 5 bases and J by 1 base, 8 bases remained unmatched. Here the CDR3 DNA reads TGTGCCAGCAGCCCCCCCGGGACAGCTTCCTACGAGCAGTACTTC. Amino acid sequence: CASSPPGTASYEQYF.

The chain employs TRBV7-8 and TRBJ2-2; TRBD1 agrees at 8 bases. The germline V gene encodes CDR1 SGHVS and CDR2 FQNEAQ. V was pared by 6 bases and J by 2 bases, with 8 bases of the junction left unmatched. The CDR3 runs 16 residues. CDR3 region: CASRLGTGDNTGELFF. The CDR3, as DNA: TGTGCCAGCAGATTGGGGACAGGTGATAACACCGGGGAGCTGTTTTTT.

The J gene is TRBJ1-6, the V gene TRBV18; D is unresolved. V was clipped by 1 base and J by 7 bases, with 14 bases between them. CDR1 is KGHSH, CDR2 LQKENI, per germline. This CDR3 region has 16 residues. The DNA of the CDR3 is TGTGCCAGCTCACCACAAAAGGCGGGCGGAAATTCACCCCTCCACTTT. Translation: CASSPQKAGGNSPLHF.

This chain links TRBV11-3 with TRBJ1-1; 7 bases are a match to TRBD1. V trimming: 4 bases; J trimming: 0 bases; junction bases outside the gene matches: 8. Germline CDR1 SGHNT, CDR2 YENEEA. This CDR3 has 16 residues. DNA for the CDR3: TGTGCCAGCAGCTCCGGGACAGACGGAATGAACACTGAAGCTTTCTTT. Translation: CASSSGTDGMNTEAFF.